Listed below are T cell receptor beta chains from one sample, sequenced in a study of shared clonotypes between healthy human individuals. The data were produced by immunoSEQ multiplex PCR, yet TCRdb's version contains in-frame clones alone and is incomplete. The data contain around 600,000 clones, approximately 97% of them seen just once; the ten biggest clones take up 0.055% to 0.07%. The material sequenced was naive CD4+ T cells sorted from blood. The receptors stem from a woman in her 30s in good health. CDR3s include the opening cysteine and the closing phenylalanine or tryptophan. Fields, in order: D gene, J gene, V gene, clone size, CDR3 DNA, CDR3 protein. D genes are given only for firm matches. A row's size may be missing; if present it is once, few, many or a size class.

TRBD1,TRBJ2-1,TRBV2,-,TGTGCCAGCAGAGGGACAGGGGGCTACAATGAGCAGTTCTTC,CASRGTGGYNEQFF
-,TRBJ1-5,TRBV29-1,-,TGCAGCGTTGGCGGGGATCAGCCCCAGCATTTT,CSVGGDQPQHF
-,TRBJ1-1,TRBV5-1,-,TGCGCCAGCAGCTTGGGGGTTGAGGGTGGAGAAGCTTTCTTT,CASSLGVEGGEAFF
TRBD2,TRBJ2-2,TRBV27,once,TGTGCCAGCAGTTACCGACTAGCGGGGACCGGGGAGCTGTTTTTT,CASSYRLAGTGELFF
-,TRBJ2-7,TRBV10-3,-,TGTGCCATCAGTGATGTTGGACGCCGGACCTACGAGCAGTACTTC,CAISDVGRRTYEQYF
-,TRBJ2-7,TRBV5-1,-,TGCGCCAGCAGCACGACAGGTACACACGAGCAGTACTTC,CASSTTGTHEQYF
TRBD1,TRBJ2-1,TRBV2,-,TGTGCCAGCAGCTTCCGACAGGGACGAGGACATGAGCAGTTCTTC,CASSFRQGRGHEQFF
TRBD2,TRBJ2-3,TRBV6-1,-,TGTGCCAGCAGCGAACAGCCGGGACTAGCGGGAAGCACAGATACGCAGTATTTT,CASSEQPGLAGSTDTQYF
TRBD1,TRBJ2-7,TRBV19,-,TGTGCCAGTCAGTACGGGACAGGGATCCACGAGCAGTACTTC,CASQYGTGIHEQYF
-,TRBJ1-4,TRBV2,-,TGTGCCAGCAGAACGAGACCGACGATCGGGGAAAAACTGTTTTTT,CASRTRPTIGEKLFF
-,TRBJ2-3,TRBV6-5,-,TGTGCCAGCAGTTTCCTCACAGGGAGGCCAGATACGCAGTATTTT,CASSFLTGRPDTQYF
-,TRBJ1-2,TRBV6-5,-,TGTGCCAGCAGTTACTCGGGGTCTAGCGGCTATGGCTACACCTTC,CASSYSGSSGYGYTF
TRBD1,TRBJ2-3,TRBV7-8,-,TGTGCCAGCAGCACTCTGACAGGGATCAACACAGATACGCAGTATTTT,CASSTLTGINTDTQYF
TRBD1,TRBJ2-5,TRBV25-1,-,TGTGCCAGCAGTGAAGCAGGGGGCCCACAAGAGACCCAGTACTTC,CASSEAGGPQETQYF
TRBD1,TRBJ1-4,TRBV5-1,-,TGCGCCAGCAGCTTGCCGACAGGGAGAATGAGGGATGAAAAACTGTTTTTT,CASSLPTGRMRDEKLFF
TRBD1,TRBJ1-2,TRBV29-1,-,TGCAGCGTTGTGCTACCGAGCCCGGGACAGTTGTCATATGGCTACACCTTC,CSVVLPSPGQLSYGYTF
-,TRBJ1-5,TRBV28,-,TGTGCCAGCAGTTTCCCACTAGGGTATCAGCCCCAGCATTTT,CASSFPLGYQPQHF
TRBD2,TRBJ2-7,TRBV15,-,TGTGCCACCAGCAGAGCGCTAGCGGGAGGTCCCTACGAGCAGTACTTC,CATSRALAGGPYEQYF
-,TRBJ2-6,TRBV28,-,TGTGCCAGCAGTTTCTCGGGGTTCGGGGCCAACGTCCTGACTTTC,CASSFSGFGANVLTF
TRBD2,TRBJ2-3,TRBV4-1,-,TGCGCCAGCAGCCAAGCCTGGACTAGCGGGTGGAGCACAGATACGCAGTATTTT,CASSQAWTSGWSTDTQYF
-,TRBJ2-7,TRBV5-1,-,TGCGCCAGCAGCTTGCAACCTGGGACTTTTGGGGAGCAGTACTTC,CASSLQPGTFGEQYF
TRBD2,TRBJ2-7,TRBV7-2,-,TGTGCCAGCAGCTCCGAACTAGCGGGAACCTACGAGCAGTACTTC,CASSSELAGTYEQYF
TRBD1,TRBJ2-7,TRBV5-1,-,TGCGCCAGCAGCTTGGTCGTGACGGGACAGGCCTCCTACGAGCAGTACTTC,CASSLVVTGQASYEQYF
TRBD2,TRBJ2-5,TRBV6-5,-,TGTGCCAGCAGTTGGACTAGCGGGAGTGAGGAGACCCAGTACTTC,CASSWTSGSEETQYF
-,TRBJ1-3,TRBV6-6,-,TGTGCCAGCAGTTACTCTCCGCTCTCTGGAAACACCATATATTTT,CASSYSPLSGNTIYF
-,TRBJ1-2,TRBV5-1,once,TGCGCCAGCAGCTTGGGATTTGAAGGGACGGGCGGCTACACCTTC,CASSLGFEGTGGYTF
-,TRBJ2-3,TRBV7-3,-,TGTGCCAGCAGCTTGGCCGGGACTTCCCTCTCGTATACGCAGTATTTT,CASSLAGTSLSYTQYF
-,TRBJ1-2,TRBV2,few,TGTGCCAGCAGCGGTGGAGTACTCTATGGCTACACCTTC,CASSGGVLYGYTF
TRBD1,TRBJ2-2,TRBV5-1,once,TGCGCCAGCAGCTCCCACAGGGGGCTCGACACCGGGGAGCTGTTTTTT,CASSSHRGLDTGELFF
TRBD1,TRBJ2-2,TRBV19,-,TGTGCCAGTAGTCCACTAGACAGGGACACCGGGGAGCTGTTTTTT,CASSPLDRDTGELFF
TRBD2,TRBJ2-1,TRBV5-6,-,TGTGCCAGCAGCTGGGGACTAGCGGGCAATGAGCAGTTCTTC,CASSWGLAGNEQFF
TRBD1,TRBJ2-7,TRBV7-2,once,TGTGCCAGCAGCGCAACTGGACAGGGGGCTTGGGAGCAGTACTTC,CASSATGQGAWEQYF
TRBD2,TRBJ2-6,TRBV30,-,TGTGCCTGGAGTGTGACTAGCGGGGCCCGATCTGGGGCCAACGTCCTGACTTTC,CAWSVTSGARSGANVLTF
-,TRBJ2-2,TRBV28,-,TGTGCCAGCAGTTTTCTTACAGCGGAAAAGGCCGGGGAGCTGTTTTTT,CASSFLTAEKAGELFF
TRBD2,TRBJ2-7,TRBV28,once,TGTGCCAGCAGTTTGTCTGCGGGAGGCCCTTACGAGCAGTACTTC,CASSLSAGGPYEQYF
TRBD2,TRBJ2-1,TRBV4-1,-,TGCGCCAGCAGCCAAGGAGGAGCACTAGCGGGATTTAGTGAGCAGTTCTTC,CASSQGGALAGFSEQFF
-,TRBJ2-1,TRBV7-9,-,TGTGCCAGCAGCTTCTCTCATGGTAGCGGGGACAGCTCCTACAATGAGCAGTTCTTC,CASSFSHGSGDSSYNEQFF
-,TRBJ1-1,TRBV11-1,once,TGTGCCAGCAGCTTAGCGCAAGAGAACACTGAAGCTTTCTTT,CASSLAQENTEAFF
-,TRBJ1-4,TRBV2,-,TGTGCCAGCAGTGACCTAGGGATTGGGGAAAAACTGTTTTTT,CASSDLGIGEKLFF
-,TRBJ2-5,TRBV5-1,-,TGCGCCAGCAGCCAAATTACAGGGAATCGAGAGACCCAGTACTTC,CASSQITGNRETQYF
-,TRBJ1-5,TRBV6-1,-,TGTGCCAGCGCAACTGACAGGAGGAACCAGCCCCAGCATTTT,CASATDRRNQPQHF
TRBD2,TRBJ2-1,TRBV5-1,-,TGCGCCAGCAGCACTAGAAAGACTAGCGGGTCCTACAATGAGCAGTTCTTC,CASSTRKTSGSYNEQFF
-,TRBJ1-2,TRBV7-9,-,TGTGCCAGCAGCCAGTACTCGGTCACCGGCTACACCTTC,CASSQYSVTGYTF
-,TRBJ2-5,TRBV12-5,-,TGTGCTAGTGGTTTTTCTGGGCGTGGGGAGACCCAGTACTTC,CASGFSGRGETQYF
-,TRBJ1-2,TRBV5-8,-,TGTGCCAGCCCGGGTAACTATGGCTACACCTTC,CASPGNYGYTF
-,TRBJ2-6,TRBV27,once,TGTGCCAGCAGTTCAGGACCCTCTAGGGGGGCCAACGTCCTGACTTTC,CASSSGPSRGANVLTF
TRBD2,TRBJ2-7,TRBV7-3,-,TGTGCCAGCAGCCTTCTAGCGGGAGGGACCACCGAGCAGTACTTC,CASSLLAGGTTEQYF
TRBD2,TRBJ2-3,TRBV27,-,TGTGCCAGCACACCCAGGACTAGCGCATACACAGATACGCAGTATTTT,CASTPRTSAYTDTQYF
-,TRBJ2-2,TRBV18,-,TGTGCCAGCTCACCTACAGGGAAGGCGAACACCGGGGAGCTGTTTTTT,CASSPTGKANTGELFF
TRBD2,TRBJ2-7,TRBV28,-,TGTGCCACCACCGAGCGGGACTCGCAGGAGCAGTACTTC,CATTERDSQEQYF
TRBD1,TRBJ2-1,TRBV10-1,-,TGCGCCAGCAGGGGGACAGGGGACAATGAGCAGTTCTTC,CASRGTGDNEQFF
-,TRBJ2-5,TRBV5-1,-,TGCGCCAGCAGCCGAACAGGGATTGGAGAGACCCAGTACTTC,CASSRTGIGETQYF
TRBD2,TRBJ2-4,TRBV5-4,-,TGTGCCAGCAGCTGGATGACTAGCGGAGACCCACAGTACTTC,CASSWMTSGDPQYF
-,TRBJ2-2,TRBV2,-,TGTGCCAGTGGTGGGACGTTCACCGGGGAGCTGTTTTTT,CASGGTFTGELFF
-,TRBJ2-5,TRBV28,-,TGTGCCAGCAGTTTGCGGACCACCCGAAGAGAGACCCAGTACTTC,CASSLRTTRRETQYF
TRBD1,TRBJ1-1,TRBV6-5,few,TGTGCCAGCAGTAGCGGACAGGGTGTAACTGAAGCTTTCTTT,CASSSGQGVTEAFF
-,TRBJ1-1,TRBV19,-,TGTGCCAGTAGTGGGTGGCAGGGGAACACTGAAGCTTTCTTT,CASSGWQGNTEAFF
-,TRBJ2-7,TRBV2,-,TGTGCCAGCAGCGTCCAGGGGCGCAGCTCCTACGAGCAGTACTTC,CASSVQGRSSYEQYF